Below, 3 T cell receptor beta chains from the same sample are listed, as sequenced in a study of blood T cell repertoires in COVID-19. Profiled with immunoSEQ multiplex PCR; TCRdb holds only in-frame clones, not every one. The table records about 430,000 clones, 70% to 90% of them present only once. Sequenced input: PBMCs or T cells enriched from blood (not recorded which). These TCRs come from a woman between 18 and 29 years old who had been exposed to COVID-19.

This chain links TRBV11-2 with TRBJ2-5; D is unclear. CDR3 length equals 12 residues. V was clipped by 2 bases and J by 4 bases, with 5 bases between them. The germline gives CDR1 SGHAT, CDR2 FQNNGV. This chain's CDR3 is CASSLSVETQYF. DNA of the CDR3: TGTGCCAGCAGCTTATCTGTAGAGACCCAGTACTTC. The variable domain in full, with the rest retrieved from reference TRBV11-2 and TRBJ2-5, is EAGVAQSPRYKIIEKRQSVAFWCNPISGHATLYWYQQILGQGPKLLIQFQNNGVVDDSQLPKDRFSAERLKGVDSTLKIQPAKLEDSAVYLCASSLSVETQYFGPGTRLLVL.

The chain uses TRBV3-1 (or the pseudogene TRBV3-2) and TRBJ1-1, with 10 nucleotides matching TRBD1. V lost 3 bases to trimming and J lost 5 bases; unmatched junction nucleotides: 6. From germline, CDR1 is LGHDT and CDR2 YNNKEL (reference sequence). The CDR3 runs 15 residues. As DNA, the CDR3 is TGTGCCAGCAGCCAGATGGACAGGGGGGGTACTGAAGCTTTCTTT. Amino acid sequence: CASSQMDRGGTEAFF.

The genes are TRBV11-2 and TRBJ1-4; 8 bases agree with TRBD1. The CDR3 loop spans 16 amino acids. Germline V gene data show CDR1 as SGHAT and CDR2 as FQNNGV. J was trimmed by 5 bases and V by 4 bases; bases with no gene match: 9. In DNA, the CDR3 is TGTGCCAGCAGCTACCGCCGGACAGGGCCGAATGAAAAACTGTTTTTT. Its protein product is CASSYRRTGPNEKLFF.